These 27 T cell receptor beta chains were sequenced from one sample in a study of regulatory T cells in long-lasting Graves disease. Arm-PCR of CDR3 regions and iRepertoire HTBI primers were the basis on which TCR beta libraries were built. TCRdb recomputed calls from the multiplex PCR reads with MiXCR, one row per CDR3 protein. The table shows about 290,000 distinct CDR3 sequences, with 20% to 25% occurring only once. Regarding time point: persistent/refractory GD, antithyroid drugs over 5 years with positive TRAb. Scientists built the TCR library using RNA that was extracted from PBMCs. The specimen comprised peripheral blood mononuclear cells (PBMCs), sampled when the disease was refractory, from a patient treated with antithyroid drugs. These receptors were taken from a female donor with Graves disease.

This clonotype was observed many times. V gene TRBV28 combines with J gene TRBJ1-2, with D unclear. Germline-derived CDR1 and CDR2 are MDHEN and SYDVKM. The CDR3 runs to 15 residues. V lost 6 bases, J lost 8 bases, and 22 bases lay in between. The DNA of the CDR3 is TGTGCCAGCAGACCTAACCCGGCCACCACCACGGGCTACACCTTC. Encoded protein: CASRPNPATTTGYTF.

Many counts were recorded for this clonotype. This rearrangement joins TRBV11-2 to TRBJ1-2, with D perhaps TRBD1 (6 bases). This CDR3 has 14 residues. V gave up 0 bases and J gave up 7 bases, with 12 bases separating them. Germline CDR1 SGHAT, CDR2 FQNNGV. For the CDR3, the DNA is TGTGCCAGCAGCTTAGATGGCCCGGGGGCTGGCTACACCTTC. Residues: CASSLDGPGAGYTF.

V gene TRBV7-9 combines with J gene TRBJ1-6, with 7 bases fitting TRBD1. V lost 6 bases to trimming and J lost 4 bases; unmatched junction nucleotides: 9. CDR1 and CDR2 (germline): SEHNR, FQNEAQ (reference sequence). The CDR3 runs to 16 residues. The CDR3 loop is CASSLRGTEYNSPLHF. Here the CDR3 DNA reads TGTGCCAGCAGTTTACGAGGGACAGAGTATAATTCACCCCTCCACTTT.

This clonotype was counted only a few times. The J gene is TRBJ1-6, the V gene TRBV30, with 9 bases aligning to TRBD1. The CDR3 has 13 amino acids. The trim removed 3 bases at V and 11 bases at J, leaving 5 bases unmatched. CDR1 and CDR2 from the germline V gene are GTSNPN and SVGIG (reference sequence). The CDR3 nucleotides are TGTGCCTGGAGGAGGGACAGGGAGGCACCCCTCCACTTT. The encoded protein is CAWRRDREAPLHF.

CDR3 amino acids: CASSQDLPYEQYF. For the CDR3, the DNA is TGCGCCAGCAGCCAAGACCTCCCGTACGAGCAGTACTTC. This chain connects TRBV4-3 to TRBJ2-7; D is ambiguous. The CDR3 contains 13 residues. Trimming left V 0 bases short and J 4 bases short, with 7 bases between. CDR1 LGHNA and CDR2 YSLEER come from the germline V gene.

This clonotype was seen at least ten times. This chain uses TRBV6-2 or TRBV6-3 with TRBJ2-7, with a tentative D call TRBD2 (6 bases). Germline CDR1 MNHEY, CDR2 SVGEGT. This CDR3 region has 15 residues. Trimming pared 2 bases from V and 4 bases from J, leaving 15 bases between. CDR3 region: CASSYDQTRFYEQYF. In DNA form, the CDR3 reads TGTGCCAGCAGTTACGACCAGACTAGATTTTACGAGCAGTACTTC.

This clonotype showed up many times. In DNA, the CDR3 is TGTGCCAGCTCACCACCGGGACAGGCCCCCCAAGAGACCCAGTACTTC. Its translation: CASSPPGQAPQETQYF. The chain recombines TRBV18 with TRBJ2-5; 8 bases map to TRBD1. The CDR3 sequence is 16 residues long. Trimming at V came to 0 bases and at J to 1 base, leaving 4 bases not matched to a gene. Germline lookup yields CDR1 KGHSH and CDR2 LQKENI.

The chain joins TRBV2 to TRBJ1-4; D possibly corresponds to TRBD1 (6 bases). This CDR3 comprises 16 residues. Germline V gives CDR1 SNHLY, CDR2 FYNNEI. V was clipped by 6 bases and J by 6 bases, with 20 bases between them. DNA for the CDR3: TGTGCCAGCAGCCTAGGGGGGGGCGCGGGGGATGAAAAACTGTTTTTT. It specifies CASSLGGGAGDEKLFF.

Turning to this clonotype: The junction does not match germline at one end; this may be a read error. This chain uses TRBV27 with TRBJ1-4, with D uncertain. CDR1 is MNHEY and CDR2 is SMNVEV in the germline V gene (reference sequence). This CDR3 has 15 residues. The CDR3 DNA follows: TGTGCCAGCAGTCCCTACGGGAACCTCAATGAAAAACTGCTTTTT. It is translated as CASSPYGNLNEKLLF.

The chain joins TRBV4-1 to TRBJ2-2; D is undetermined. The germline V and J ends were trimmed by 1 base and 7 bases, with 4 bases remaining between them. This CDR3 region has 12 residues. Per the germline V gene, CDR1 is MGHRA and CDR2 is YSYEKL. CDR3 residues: CASSQANGELFF. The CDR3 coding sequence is TGCGCCAGCAGCCAAGCCAACGGGGAGCTGTTTTTT.

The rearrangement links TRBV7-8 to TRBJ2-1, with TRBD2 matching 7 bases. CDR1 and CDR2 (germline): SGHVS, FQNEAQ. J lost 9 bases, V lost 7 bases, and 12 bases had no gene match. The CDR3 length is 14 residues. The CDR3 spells CASKRGGSRGEQFF. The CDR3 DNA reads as TGTGCCAGCAAACGGGGCGGGAGTCGCGGTGAGCAGTTCTTC.

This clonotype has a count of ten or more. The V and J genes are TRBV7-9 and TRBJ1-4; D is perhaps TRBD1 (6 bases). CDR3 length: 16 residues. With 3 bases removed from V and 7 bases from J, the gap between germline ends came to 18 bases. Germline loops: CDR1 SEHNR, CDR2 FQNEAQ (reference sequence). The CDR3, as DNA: TGTGCCAGCAGCTTGGCCCCCGCAGGGGATCGTGAAAAACTGTTTTTT. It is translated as CASSLAPAGDREKLFF. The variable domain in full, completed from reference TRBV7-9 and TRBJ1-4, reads DTGVSQNPRHKITKRGQNVTFRCDPISEHNRLYWYRQTLGQGPEFLTYFQNEAQLEKSRLLSDRFSAERPKGSFSTLEIQRTEQGDSAMYLCASSLAPAGDREKLFFGSGTQLSVL.

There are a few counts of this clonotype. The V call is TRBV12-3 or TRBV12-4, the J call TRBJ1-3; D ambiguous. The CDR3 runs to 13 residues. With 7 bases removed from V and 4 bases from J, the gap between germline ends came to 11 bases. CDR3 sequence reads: CASKSVPGNTIYF. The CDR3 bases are TGTGCCAGCAAATCCGTGCCAGGAAACACCATATATTTT.

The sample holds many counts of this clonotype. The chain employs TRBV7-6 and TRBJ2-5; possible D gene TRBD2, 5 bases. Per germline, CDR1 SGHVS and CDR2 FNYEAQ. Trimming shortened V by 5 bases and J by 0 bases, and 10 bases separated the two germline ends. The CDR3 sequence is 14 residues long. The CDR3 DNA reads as TGTGCCAGCAGCCGCAGCGGAAACCAAGAGACCCAGTACTTC. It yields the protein CASSRSGNQETQYF.

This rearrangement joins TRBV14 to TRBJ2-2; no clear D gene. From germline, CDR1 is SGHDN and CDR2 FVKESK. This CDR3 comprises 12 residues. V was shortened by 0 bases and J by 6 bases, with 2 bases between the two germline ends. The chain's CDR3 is CASSQESGELFF. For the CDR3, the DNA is TGTGCCAGCAGCCAAGAATCCGGGGAGCTGTTTTTT.

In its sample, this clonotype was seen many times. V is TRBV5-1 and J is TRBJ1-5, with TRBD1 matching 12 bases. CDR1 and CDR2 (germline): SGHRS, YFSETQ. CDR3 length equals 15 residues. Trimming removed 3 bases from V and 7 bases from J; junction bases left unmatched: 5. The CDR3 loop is CASSSGTGGWQPQHF. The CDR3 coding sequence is TGCGCCAGCAGCTCCGGGACAGGGGGCTGGCAGCCCCAGCATTTT.

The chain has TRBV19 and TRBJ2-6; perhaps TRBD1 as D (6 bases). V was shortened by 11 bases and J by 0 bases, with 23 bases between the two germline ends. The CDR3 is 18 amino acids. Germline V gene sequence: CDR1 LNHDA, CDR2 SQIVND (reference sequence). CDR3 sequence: CAAKDSGQMISGANVLTF. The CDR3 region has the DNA TGTGCCGCAAAGGACTCAGGACAGATGATCTCTGGGGCCAACGTCCTGACTTTC.

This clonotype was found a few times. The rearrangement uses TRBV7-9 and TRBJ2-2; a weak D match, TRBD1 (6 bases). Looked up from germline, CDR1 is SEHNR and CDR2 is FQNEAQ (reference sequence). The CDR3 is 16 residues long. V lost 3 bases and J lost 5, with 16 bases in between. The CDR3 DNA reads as TGTGCCAGCAGCTTCGGGACAACCGTATATACCGGGGAGCTGTTTTTT. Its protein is CASSFGTTVYTGELFF.

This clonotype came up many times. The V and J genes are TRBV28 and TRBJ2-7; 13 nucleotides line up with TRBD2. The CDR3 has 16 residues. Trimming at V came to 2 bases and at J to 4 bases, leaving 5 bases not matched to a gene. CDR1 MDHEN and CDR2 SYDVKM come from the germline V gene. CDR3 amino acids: CASSLRGLAGRYEQYF. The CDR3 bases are TGTGCCAGCAGTTTACGGGGACTAGCGGGACGGTACGAGCAGTACTTC. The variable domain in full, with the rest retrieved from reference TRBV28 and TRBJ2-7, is DVKVTQSSRYLVKRTGEKVFLECVQDMDHENMFWYRQDPGLGLRLIYFSYDVKMKEKGDIPEGYSVSREKKERFSLILESASTNQTSMYLCASSLRGLAGRYEQYFGPGTRLTVT.

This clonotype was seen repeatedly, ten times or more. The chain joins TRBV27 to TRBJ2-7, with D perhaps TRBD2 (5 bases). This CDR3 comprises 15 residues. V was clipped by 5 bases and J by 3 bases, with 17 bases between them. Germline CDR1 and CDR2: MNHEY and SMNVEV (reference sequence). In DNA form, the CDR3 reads TGTGCCAGCAGTGATAACCGGGATACGATCTACGAGCAGTACTTC. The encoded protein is CASSDNRDTIYEQYF.

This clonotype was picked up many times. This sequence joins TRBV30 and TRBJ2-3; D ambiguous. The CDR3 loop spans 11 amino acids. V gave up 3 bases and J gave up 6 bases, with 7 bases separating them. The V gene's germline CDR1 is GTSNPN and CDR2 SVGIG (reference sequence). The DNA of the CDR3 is TGTGCCTGGAGCGTCTCGGATACGCAGTATTTT. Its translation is CAWSVSDTQYF.

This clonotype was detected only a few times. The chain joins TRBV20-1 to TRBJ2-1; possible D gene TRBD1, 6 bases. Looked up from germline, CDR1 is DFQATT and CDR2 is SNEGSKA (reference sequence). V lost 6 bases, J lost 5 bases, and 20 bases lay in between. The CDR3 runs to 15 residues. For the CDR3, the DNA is TGCAGTGCATTTGCGGCGAGGGCAGGGGACAATGAGCAGTTCTTC. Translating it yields CSAFAARAGDNEQFF.

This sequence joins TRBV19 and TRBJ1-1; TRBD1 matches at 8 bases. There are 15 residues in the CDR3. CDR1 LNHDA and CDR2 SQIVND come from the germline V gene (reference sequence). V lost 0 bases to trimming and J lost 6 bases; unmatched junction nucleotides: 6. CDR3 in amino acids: CASSIEPTGAPEAFF. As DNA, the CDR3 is TGTGCCAGTAGTATAGAGCCGACAGGGGCCCCTGAAGCTTTCTTT.

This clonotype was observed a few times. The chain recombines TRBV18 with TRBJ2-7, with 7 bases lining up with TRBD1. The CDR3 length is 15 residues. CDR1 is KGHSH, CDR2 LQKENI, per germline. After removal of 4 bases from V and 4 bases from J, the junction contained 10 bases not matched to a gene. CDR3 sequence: CASSRPPGTAYEQYF. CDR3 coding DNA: TGTGCCAGCTCACGTCCTCCGGGGACAGCATACGAGCAGTACTTC.

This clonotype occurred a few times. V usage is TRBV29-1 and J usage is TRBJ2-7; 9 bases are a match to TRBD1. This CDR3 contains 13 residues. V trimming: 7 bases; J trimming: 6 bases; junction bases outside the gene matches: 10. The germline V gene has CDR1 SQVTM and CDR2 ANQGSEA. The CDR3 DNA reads TGCAGCGCCCGGGACAGGGAGTTCGGCGAGCAGTACTTC. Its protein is CSARDREFGEQYF.

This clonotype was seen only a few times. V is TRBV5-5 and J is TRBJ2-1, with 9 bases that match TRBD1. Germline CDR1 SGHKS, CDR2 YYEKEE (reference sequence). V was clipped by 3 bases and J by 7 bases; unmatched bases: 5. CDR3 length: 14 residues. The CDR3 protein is CASSWGQGANEQFF. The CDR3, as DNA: TGTGCCAGCAGCTGGGGACAGGGAGCGAATGAGCAGTTCTTC.

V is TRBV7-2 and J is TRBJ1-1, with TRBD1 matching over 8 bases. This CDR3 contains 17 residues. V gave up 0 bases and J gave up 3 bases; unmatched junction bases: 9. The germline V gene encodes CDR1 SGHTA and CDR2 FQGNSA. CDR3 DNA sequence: TGTGCCAGCAGCTTAGCTACCGGGACAGGAATACACACTGAAGCTTTCTTT. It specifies CASSLATGTGIHTEAFF.